Given below is one T cell receptor (beta chain) in context. In this sample, this clonotype turned up many times. Its antigen is not yet known. No base-level quality is on record; no much larger clone is a single base apart. Stable Graves' hyperthyroidism was defined as the absence of progression to ophthalmopathy over 18 months of follow-up. The hyperthyroidism patients were between 18 and 65 years old and newly diagnosed, with a disease duration of less than 2 months. Exclusion was applied to patients with uncontrolled infections, other autoimmune diseases, pregnancy or lactation. Diagnoses relied on clinical symptoms, serum thyroxine and TRAb, thyroid ultrasound and orbital computed tomography. Total RNA was extracted using Trizol reagent, and RNA quality was assessed on an Agilent 2100 Bioanalyzer. The data were taken from a study of T cells in Graves' hyperthyroidism and ophthalmopathy (dated by TCRdb to between 2017 and 2020). Looking at the study overall: TCR V-J signatures able to tell the groups apart were searched for in a discovery cohort of approximately 95 patients, of whom 43 had Graves' ophthalmopathy and about 55 had stable Graves' hyperthyroidism. In about 6 Graves' hyperthyroidism patients, the study also compared T-cell repertoires from thyroid tissue with T-cell repertoires from blood. The roughly 91 discovery patients were randomly divided into training and test sets at a 7:3 ratio. According to the paper, TCR Vbeta CDR3 sequencing was carried out on about 140 peripheral blood samples, which came from approximately 43 ophthalmopathy, 70 to 80 hyperthyroidism and approximately 17 progressor patients. Prospective prediction of ophthalmopathy was tested in an independent validation cohort of 18 to 20 hyperthyroidism patients and around 16 patients who later progressed to ophthalmopathy. After blood sampling, hyperthyroidism patients were treated with methimazole at a starting dose of 30 mg daily, and ophthalmopathy patients were treated with high-dose intravenous methylprednisolone.

Inclusive of the bounding cysteine and phenylalanine, the CDR3 is 14 residues long. Only the CDR3 portion is preserved as DNA: 42 bases, with reading frame beginning at the first base. Reading the germline V gene gives CDR1 SGHTS and CDR2 YDEGEE. V loses 4 bases at its end and J loses 5 bases; junction bases beyond the gene matches: 7. The TCR beta CDR3 regions were amplified from RNA transcripts. A first-round RT-PCR of the TCR CDR3 used the HTBI primer set with the Qiagen OneStep RT-PCR kit. Libraries were constructed in a second round of multiplex PCR, after which size selection and purification were carried out. The libraries were sequenced on an Illumina HiSeq2000 using paired-end 100 bp reads. In the paper's pipeline: SOAPnuke was used to process the raw data, with reads discarded if the reads contained adapters or uncalled bases, had a mean Phred below 15, or lacked an exact constant-primer or identifier match. COPE v1.2.5 was used to merge the high-quality paired reads, and each unique nucleotide sequence was defined as a clonotype. MiTCR v1.1 was used to align clonotypes to the IMGT TRBV, TRBD and TRBJ reference segments. The analysis included only V-J combinations with a frequency above 0.0001, which together covered 99% to 99.2% of the repertoires. A TCS score was defined as the ratio of F50 (clonal expansion) to E x V (chaos), with BLOSUM62-based TCRdist applied between CDR3 peptides within each V-J. Welch's t-statistics and random forest reduced 500 to 550 V-J features to roughly 13, which were used in a naive Bayes classifier (R e1071). Thyroid-blood repertoire similarity was quantified with the Morisita-Horn index. Using fastp at Q25 and MiXCR, TCRdb reprocessed the public reads and kept productive beta chains. All rows with the same CDR3 protein become a single entry with the most common DNA and genes. TCRdb's processing, not the authors', yielded these V and J calls. Present in this sample are about 98,000 distinct CDR3 sequences, approximately 40% of which were seen just once. The ten biggest clones cover roughly a tenth of the sample.

The paper as a whole reports these results and caveats: Most expanded thyroid clonotypes (frequency above 0.001) were also detected in blood, suggesting blood repertoires may reflect thyroid immune responses. Ophthalmopathy was separated from stable hyperthyroidism by a 13 V-J signature model, with about 86% sensitivity and approximately 81% specificity obtained in cross-validation and 80%/75% obtained in testing. No statistical method was used to fix the sample size in advance, and group allocation was not hidden from the investigators. During validation, the model predicted progression to ophthalmopathy a median of around six months ahead of onset, with roughly 65% sensitivity and 72.22% specificity.

The chain uses TRBV5-8 and TRBJ1-2, and TRBD1 matches 8 of the central bases. This receptor was taken from a woman aged 25-40 years with Graves' hyperthyroidism. Sequencing input: peripheral blood or thyroid tissue (not recorded which). The DNA sequence is given as TGTGCCAGCAGCCTGACAGGGGCCCAGTATGGCTACACCTTC. Translated, this gives CASSLTGAQYGYTF.